A selection of T cell receptor beta chains follows, all from one sample in a study of T cell repertoires in cytomegalovirus infection. Each CDR3 protein is one row after TCRdb ran MiXCR on the reads. The sample comprises roughly 230,000 distinct CDR3 sequences, around 15% of which are singletons, and around half rests with the top ten. Sequenced input: CD8+ T cells from PBMCs. These TCRs come from a human donor in good health (CMV status not recorded). Some clones in this sample may be carry-over from other donors' samples. CDR3s include the opening cysteine and the closing phenylalanine or tryptophan. A D gene is named only where the DNA matches it firmly. Only some rows state a clone size, as once, few, many or a class for expanded clones.

V gene	J gene	D gene	clone size	CDR3 DNA	CDR3 protein
TRBV6-2/TRBV6-3	TRBJ2-7	-	-	TGTGCCAGCAGTTACGCCGGCCCGCGGGGCTACGAGCAGTACTTC	CASSYAGPRGYEQYF
TRBV6-6	TRBJ1-2	-	few	TGTGCCAGCAGTTACGCGGAATTTGATCCCCCGGGCTATGGCTACACCTTC	CASSYAEFDPPGYGYTF
TRBV9	TRBJ2-1	TRBD2	few	TGTGCCAGCAGCCCCCCCGGGACTAGCAAAGAGGGCTCCTACAATGAGCAGTTCTTC	CASSPPGTSKEGSYNEQFF
TRBV7-9	TRBJ1-1	TRBD1	many	TGTGCCAGCAGCCCGGGACAGGGGTCCACTGAAGCTTTCTTT	CASSPGQGSTEAFF
TRBV29-1	TRBJ2-2	TRBD1	few	TGCAGCGTTGAAGGGGGCAGGGGGCTCACCGGGGAGCTGTTTTTT	CSVEGGRGLTGELFF
TRBV7-8	TRBJ1-1	-	many	TGTGCCAGCAGCTTAGTTCCCAGACAGAACACTGAAGCTTTCTTT	CASSLVPRQNTEAFF
TRBV4-1	TRBJ2-3	TRBD1	-	TGCGCCAGCAGCTACGGGACAGCCACAGATACGCAGTATTTT	CASSYGTATDTQYF
TRBV7-9	TRBJ1-5	TRBD1	many	TGTGCCAGCAGCGGTGGACAGGGAAGCAATCAGCCCCAGCATTTT	CASSGGQGSNQPQHF
TRBV20-1	TRBJ1-1	-	many	TGCAGTGCTAGGGTTCGGGGAATTCGGACTGAAGCTTTCTTT	CSARVRGIRTEAFF
TRBV5-1	TRBJ1-4	-	-	TGCGCCAGCAAACGACACCCTGCAACTAATGAAAAACTGTTTTTT	CASKRHPATNEKLFF